This T cell receptor beta chain emerged from a study of OX40 agonist ivuxolimab in advanced cancers. Findings and limits, study-wide: Mean expanded clone counts were higher in CD8+ than CD4+ T cells.

The table came from immunoSEQ multiplex PCR; TCRdb's copy has only in-frame clones and leaves some out. In the table there are tens of thousands of clones, approximately 84% of which are singletons. Points on this clone: The antigen remains unidentified.

Germline V CDR1 and CDR2: SGHTA, FQGNSA. This CDR3 region has 13 residues. V was pared by 5 bases and J by 6 bases, with 6 bases of the junction left unmatched. Material: CD4+ or CD8+ T cells sorted from blood, obtained in a trial of the OX40 agonist ivuxolimab. The gene calls are TRBV7-2 and TRBJ1-2, with 7 bases aligning to TRBD1. This TCR was sampled from an adult with an advanced solid tumor such as melanoma, head and neck, liver or kidney cancer. For the CDR3, the DNA is TGTGCCAGCAGCCGAAACAGGGGCCATGGCTACACCTTC. It translates to CASSRNRGHGYTF.